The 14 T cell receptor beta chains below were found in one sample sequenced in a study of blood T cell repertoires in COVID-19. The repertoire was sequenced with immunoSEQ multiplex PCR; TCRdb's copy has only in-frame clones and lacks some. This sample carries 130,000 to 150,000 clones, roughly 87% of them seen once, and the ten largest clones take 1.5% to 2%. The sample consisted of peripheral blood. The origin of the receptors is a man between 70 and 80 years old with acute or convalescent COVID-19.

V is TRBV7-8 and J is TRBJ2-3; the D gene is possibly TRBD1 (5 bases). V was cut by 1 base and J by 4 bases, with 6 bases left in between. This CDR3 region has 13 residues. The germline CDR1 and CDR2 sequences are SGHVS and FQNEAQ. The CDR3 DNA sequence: TGTGCCAGCAGCTTAGAAGGGGCAGATACGCAGTATTTT. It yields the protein CASSLEGADTQYF.

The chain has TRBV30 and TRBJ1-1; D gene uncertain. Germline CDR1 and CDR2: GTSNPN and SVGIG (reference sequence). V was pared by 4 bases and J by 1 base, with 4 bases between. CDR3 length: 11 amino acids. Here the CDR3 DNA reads TGTGCCTGGAAAGCGAACACTGAAGCTTTCTTT. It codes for CAWKANTEAFF.

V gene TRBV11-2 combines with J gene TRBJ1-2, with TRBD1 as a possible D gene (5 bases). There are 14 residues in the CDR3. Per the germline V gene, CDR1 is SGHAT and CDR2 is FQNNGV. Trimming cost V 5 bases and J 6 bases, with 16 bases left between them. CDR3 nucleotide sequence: TGTGCCAGCAGCCTGGGAGGGGATCCTAATGGCTACACCTTC. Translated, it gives CASSLGGDPNGYTF. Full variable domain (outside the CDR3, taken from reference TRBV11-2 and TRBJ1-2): EAGVAQSPRYKIIEKRQSVAFWCNPISGHATLYWYQQILGQGPKLLIQFQNNGVVDDSQLPKDRFSAERLKGVDSTLKIQPAKLEDSAVYLCASSLGGDPNGYTFGSGTRLTVV.

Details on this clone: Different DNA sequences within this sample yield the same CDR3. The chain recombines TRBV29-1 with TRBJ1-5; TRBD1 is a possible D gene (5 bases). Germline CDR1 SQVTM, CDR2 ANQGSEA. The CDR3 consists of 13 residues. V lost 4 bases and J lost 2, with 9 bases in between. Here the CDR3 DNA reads TGCAGCGTTGGGGGGGGAGGCAATCAGCCCCAGCATTTT. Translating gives CSVGGGGNQPQHF.

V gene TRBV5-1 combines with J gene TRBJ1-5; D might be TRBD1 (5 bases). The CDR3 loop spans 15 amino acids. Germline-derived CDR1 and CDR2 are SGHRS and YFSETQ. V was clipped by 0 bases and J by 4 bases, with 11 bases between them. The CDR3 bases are TGCGCCAGCAGCTTGGATGCAGGGTATAATCAGCCCCAGCATTTT. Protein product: CASSLDAGYNQPQHF. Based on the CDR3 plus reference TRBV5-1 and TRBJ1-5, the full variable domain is KAGVTQTPRYLIKTRGQQVTLSCSPISGHRSVSWYQQTPGQGLQFLFEYFSETQRNKGNFPGRFSGRQFSNSRSEMNVSTLELGDSALYLCASSLDAGYNQPQHFGDGTRLSIL.

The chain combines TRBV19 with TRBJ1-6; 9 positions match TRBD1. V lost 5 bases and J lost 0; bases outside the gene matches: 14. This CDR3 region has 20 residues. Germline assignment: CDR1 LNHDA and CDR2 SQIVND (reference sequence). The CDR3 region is CASSASRHRGPGSYNSPLHF. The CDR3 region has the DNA TGTGCCAGTAGTGCCAGTCGCCACAGGGGGCCTGGCTCCTATAATTCACCCCTCCACTTT.

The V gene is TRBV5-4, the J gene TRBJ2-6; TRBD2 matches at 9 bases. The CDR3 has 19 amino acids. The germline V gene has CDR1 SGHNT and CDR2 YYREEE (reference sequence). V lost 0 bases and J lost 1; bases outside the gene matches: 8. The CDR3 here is CASSLAEAGGLSGANVLTF. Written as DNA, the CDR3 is TGTGCCAGCAGCTTGGCCGAGGCGGGGGGGCTGTCTGGGGCCAACGTCCTGACTTTC.

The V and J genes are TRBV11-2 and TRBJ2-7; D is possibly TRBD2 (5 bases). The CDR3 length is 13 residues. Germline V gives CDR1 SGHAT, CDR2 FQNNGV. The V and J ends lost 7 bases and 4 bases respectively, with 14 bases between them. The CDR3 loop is CASKVGREYEQYF. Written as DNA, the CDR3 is TGTGCCAGCAAGGTGGGCCGGGAATACGAGCAGTACTTC. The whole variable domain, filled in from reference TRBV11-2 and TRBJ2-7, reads EAGVAQSPRYKIIEKRQSVAFWCNPISGHATLYWYQQILGQGPKLLIQFQNNGVVDDSQLPKDRFSAERLKGVDSTLKIQPAKLEDSAVYLCASKVGREYEQYFGPGTRLTVT.

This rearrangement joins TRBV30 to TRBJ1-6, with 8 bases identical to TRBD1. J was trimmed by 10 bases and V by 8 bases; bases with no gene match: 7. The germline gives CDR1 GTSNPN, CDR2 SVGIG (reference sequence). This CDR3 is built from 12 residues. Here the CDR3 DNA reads TGTGCCAAAACAGGGGGGGACTCACCCCTCCACTTT. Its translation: CAKTGGDSPLHF.

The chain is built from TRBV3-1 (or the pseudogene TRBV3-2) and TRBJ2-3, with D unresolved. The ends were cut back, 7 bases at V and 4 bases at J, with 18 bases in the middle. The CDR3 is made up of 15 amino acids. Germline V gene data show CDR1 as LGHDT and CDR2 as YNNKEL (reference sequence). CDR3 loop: CASTTSLYNADTQYF. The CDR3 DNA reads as TGTGCCAGCACCACCAGTTTATACAACGCAGATACGCAGTATTTT.

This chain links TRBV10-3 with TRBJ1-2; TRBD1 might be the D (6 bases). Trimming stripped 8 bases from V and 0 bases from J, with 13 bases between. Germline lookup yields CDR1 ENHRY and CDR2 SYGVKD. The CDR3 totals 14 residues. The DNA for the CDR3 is TGTGCCATCGGGGGGGCTTTAGCTAACTATGGCTACACCTTC. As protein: CAIGGALANYGYTF.

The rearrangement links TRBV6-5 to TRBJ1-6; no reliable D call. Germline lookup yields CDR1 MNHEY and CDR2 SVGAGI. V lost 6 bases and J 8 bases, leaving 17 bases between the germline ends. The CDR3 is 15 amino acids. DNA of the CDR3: TGTGCCAGCAGCTCCGGGAGGAGCGGGGATTCACCCCTCCACTTT. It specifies CASSSGRSGDSPLHF.

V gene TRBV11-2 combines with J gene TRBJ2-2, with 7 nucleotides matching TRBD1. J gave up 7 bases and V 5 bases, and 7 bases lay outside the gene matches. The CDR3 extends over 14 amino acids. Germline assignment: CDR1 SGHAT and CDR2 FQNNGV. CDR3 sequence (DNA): TGTGCCAGCAGCACCCGGACAGGTGGCGGGGAGCTGTTTTTT. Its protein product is CASSTRTGGGELFF.

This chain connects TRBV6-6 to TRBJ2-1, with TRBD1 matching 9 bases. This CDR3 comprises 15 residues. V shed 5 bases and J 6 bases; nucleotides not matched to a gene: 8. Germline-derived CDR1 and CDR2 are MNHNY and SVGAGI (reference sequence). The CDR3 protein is CASSRPGTGFNEQFF. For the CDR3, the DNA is TGTGCCAGCAGTAGACCCGGGACAGGGTTCAATGAGCAGTTCTTC.